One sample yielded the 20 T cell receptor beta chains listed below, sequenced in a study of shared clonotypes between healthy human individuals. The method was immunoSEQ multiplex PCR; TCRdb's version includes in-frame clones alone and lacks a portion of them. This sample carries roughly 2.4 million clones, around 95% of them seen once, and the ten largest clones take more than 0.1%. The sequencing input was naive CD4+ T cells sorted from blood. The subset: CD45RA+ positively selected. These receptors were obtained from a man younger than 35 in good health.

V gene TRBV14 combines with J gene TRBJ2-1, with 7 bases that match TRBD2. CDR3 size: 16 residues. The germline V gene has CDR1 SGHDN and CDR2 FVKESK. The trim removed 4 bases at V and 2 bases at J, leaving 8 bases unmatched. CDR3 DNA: TGTGCCAGCAGCCTGAGGCTAGCGGCGCCCTACAATGAGCAGTTCTTC. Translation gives CASSLRLAAPYNEQFF.

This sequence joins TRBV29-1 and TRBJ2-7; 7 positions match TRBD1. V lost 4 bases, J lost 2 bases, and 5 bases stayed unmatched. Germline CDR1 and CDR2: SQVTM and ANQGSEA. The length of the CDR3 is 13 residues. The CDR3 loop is CSVGQGYPYEQYF. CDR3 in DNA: TGCAGCGTTGGACAGGGCTACCCCTACGAGCAGTACTTC.

CDR3 sequence (DNA): TGTGCCAGCAGTTTATCTGGGGATAACTATGGCTACACCTTC. It is translated as CASSLSGDNYGYTF. V usage is TRBV27 and J usage is TRBJ1-2; D not certain. CDR3 length: 14 residues. Germline V gene data show CDR1 as MNHEY and CDR2 as SMNVEV (reference sequence). V lost 0 bases and J lost 1, with 6 bases in between.

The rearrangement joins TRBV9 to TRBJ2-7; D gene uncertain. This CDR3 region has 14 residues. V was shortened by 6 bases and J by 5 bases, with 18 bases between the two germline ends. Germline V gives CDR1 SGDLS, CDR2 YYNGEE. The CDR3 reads CASNVLGFYDEQYF. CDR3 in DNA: TGTGCCAGCAACGTTCTAGGTTTTTACGACGAGCAGTACTTC.

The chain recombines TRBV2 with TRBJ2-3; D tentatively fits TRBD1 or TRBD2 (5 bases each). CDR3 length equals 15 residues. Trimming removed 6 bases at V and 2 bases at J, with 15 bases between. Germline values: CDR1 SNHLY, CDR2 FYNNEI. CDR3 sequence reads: CASRAYGTTTDTQYF. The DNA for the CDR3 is TGTGCCAGCAGAGCCTACGGGACCACCACAGATACGCAGTATTTT. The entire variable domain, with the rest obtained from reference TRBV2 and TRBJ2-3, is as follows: EPEVTQTPSHQVTQMGQEVILRCVPISNHLYFYWYRQILGQKVEFLVSFYNNEISEKSEIFDDQFSVERPDGSNFTLKIRSTKLEDSAMYFCASRAYGTTTDTQYFGPGTRLTVL.

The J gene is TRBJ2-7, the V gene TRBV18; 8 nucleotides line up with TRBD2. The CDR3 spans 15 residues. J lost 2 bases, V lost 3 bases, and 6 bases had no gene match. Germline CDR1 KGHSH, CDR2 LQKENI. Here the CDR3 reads CASSPLAGHTYEQYF. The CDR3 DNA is TGTGCCAGCTCACCTTTAGCGGGGCACACCTACGAGCAGTACTTC.

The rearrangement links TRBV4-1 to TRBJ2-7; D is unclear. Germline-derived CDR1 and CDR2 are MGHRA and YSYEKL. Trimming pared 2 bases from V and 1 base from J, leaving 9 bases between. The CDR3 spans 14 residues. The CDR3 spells CASSQSPDSYEQYF. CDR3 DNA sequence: TGCGCCAGCAGCCAATCACCGGATTCCTACGAGCAGTACTTC.

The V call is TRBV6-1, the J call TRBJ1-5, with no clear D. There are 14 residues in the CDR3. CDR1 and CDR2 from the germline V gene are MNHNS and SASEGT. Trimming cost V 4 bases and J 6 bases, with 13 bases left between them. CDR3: CASSVTDNVQPQHF. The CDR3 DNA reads TGTGCCAGCAGTGTTACGGATAATGTTCAGCCCCAGCATTTT.

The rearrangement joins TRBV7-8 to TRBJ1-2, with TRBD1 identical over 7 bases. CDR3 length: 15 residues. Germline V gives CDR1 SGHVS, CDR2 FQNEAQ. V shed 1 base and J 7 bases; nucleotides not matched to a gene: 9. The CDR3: CASSLVQGGRSGYTF. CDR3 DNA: TGTGCCAGCAGCTTAGTTCAAGGGGGCAGGAGTGGCTACACCTTC.

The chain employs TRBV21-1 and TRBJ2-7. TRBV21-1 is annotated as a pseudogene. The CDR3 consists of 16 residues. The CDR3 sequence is CASSNPSLAGSYEQYF. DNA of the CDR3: TGTGCCAGCAGCAACCCCTCCCTGGCCGGTTCCTACGAGCAGTACTTC.

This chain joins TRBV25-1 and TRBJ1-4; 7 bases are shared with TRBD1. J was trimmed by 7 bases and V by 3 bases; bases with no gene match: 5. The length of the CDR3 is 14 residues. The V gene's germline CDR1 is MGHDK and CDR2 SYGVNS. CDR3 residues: CASSDRGLREKLFF. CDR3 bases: TGTGCCAGCAGTGACAGGGGGTTGCGTGAAAAACTGTTTTTT.

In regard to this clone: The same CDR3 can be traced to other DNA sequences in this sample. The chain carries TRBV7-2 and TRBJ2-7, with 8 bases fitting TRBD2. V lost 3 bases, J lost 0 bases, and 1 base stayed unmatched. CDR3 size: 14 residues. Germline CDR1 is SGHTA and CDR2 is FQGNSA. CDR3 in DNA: TGTGCCAGCAGCTTCGCGGGAGGCTCCTACGAGCAGTACTTC. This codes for CASSFAGGSYEQYF.

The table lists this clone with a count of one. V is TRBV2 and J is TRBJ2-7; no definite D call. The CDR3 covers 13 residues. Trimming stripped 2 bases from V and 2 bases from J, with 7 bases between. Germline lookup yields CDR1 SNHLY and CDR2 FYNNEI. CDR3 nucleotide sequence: TGTGCCAGCAGTGAAACTACTACCTACGAGCAGTACTTC. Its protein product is CASSETTTYEQYF.

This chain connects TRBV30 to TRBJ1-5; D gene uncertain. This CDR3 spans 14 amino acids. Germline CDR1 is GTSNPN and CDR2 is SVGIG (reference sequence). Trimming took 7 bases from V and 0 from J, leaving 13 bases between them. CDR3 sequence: CAYSPVRSNQPQHF. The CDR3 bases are TGTGCCTACTCCCCGGTACGTAGCAATCAGCCCCAGCATTTT.

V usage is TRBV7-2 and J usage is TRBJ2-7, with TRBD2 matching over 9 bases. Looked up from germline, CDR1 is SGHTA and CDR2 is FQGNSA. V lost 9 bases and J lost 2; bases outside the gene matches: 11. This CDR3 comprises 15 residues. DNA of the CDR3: TGTGCCAGTACCCCAGTTTCTAGCGGGACCTACGAGCAGTACTTC. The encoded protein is CASTPVSSGTYEQYF. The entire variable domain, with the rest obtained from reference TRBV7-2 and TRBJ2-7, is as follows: GAGVSQSPSNKVTEKGKDVELRCDPISGHTALYWYRQSLGQGLEFLIYFQGNSAPDKSGLPSDRFSAERTGGSVSTLTIQRTQQEDSAVYLCASTPVSSGTYEQYFGPGTRLTVT.

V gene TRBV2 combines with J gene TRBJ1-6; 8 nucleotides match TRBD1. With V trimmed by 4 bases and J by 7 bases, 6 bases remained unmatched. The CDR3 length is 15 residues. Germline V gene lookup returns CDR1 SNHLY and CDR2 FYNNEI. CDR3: CASSGGTGSNSPLHF. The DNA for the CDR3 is TGTGCCAGCAGTGGAGGGACAGGCTCGAATTCACCCCTCCACTTT.

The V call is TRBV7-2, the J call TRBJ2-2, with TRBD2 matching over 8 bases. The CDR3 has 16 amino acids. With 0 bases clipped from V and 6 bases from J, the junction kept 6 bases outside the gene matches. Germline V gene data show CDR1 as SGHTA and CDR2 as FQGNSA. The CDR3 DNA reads TGTGCCAGCAGCTTAGCCCGGGGGGGCTATGCCGGGGAGCTGTTTTTT. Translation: CASSLARGGYAGELFF.

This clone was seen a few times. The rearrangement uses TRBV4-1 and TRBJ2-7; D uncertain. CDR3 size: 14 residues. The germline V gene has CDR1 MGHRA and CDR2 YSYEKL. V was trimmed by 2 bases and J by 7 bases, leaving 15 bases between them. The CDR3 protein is CASSQSGGLREQYF. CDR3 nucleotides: TGCGCCAGCAGCCAATCGGGCGGCCTGAGAGAGCAGTACTTC.

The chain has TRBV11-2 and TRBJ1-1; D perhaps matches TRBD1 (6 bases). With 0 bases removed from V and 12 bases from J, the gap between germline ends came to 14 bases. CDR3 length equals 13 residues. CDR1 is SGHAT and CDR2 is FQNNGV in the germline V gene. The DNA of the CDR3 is TGTGCCAGCAGCTTAGATTGGGGGGGCTCAACTTTCTTT. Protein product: CASSLDWGGSTFF.

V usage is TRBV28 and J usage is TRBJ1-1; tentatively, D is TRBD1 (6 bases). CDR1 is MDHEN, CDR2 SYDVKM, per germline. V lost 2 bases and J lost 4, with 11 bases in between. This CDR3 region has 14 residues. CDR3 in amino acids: CASSLPAGVTEAFF. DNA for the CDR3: TGTGCCAGCAGTTTACCGGCAGGGGTCACTGAAGCTTTCTTT.